These 9 T cell receptor beta chains originate from one sample sequenced in a study of blood T cells in healthy people across ages. Through a sample-barcoded 5' primer and a J-beta primer mix, a second PCR was run for 7 to 11 cycles. One entry per CDR3 protein results from TCRdb running MiXCR on the 5' RACE reads. The sample records more than 500,000 distinct CDR3 sequences, about 25% being singletons. The same data also contributed to another study, on T cells of mothers and their children.

Sequenced input: blood. Every receptor here comes from a boy younger than 10 in good health.

This clonotype showed up many times. V is TRBV5-1 and J is TRBJ1-2, with a possible D match to TRBD1 (5 bases). The germline V and J ends were trimmed by 2 bases and 4 bases, with 6 bases remaining between them. This CDR3 has 12 residues. Germline CDR1 SGHRS, CDR2 YFSETQ. The CDR3 here is CASSFDSYGYTF. Written as DNA, the CDR3 is TGCGCCAGCAGCTTTGACAGCTATGGCTACACCTTC.

This chain connects TRBV7-9 to TRBJ1-3; D ambiguous. The CDR3 extends over 19 amino acids. V shed 4 bases and J shed 3 bases, with 25 bases lying between them. Germline assignment: CDR1 SEHNR and CDR2 FQNEAQ (reference sequence). The CDR3 reads CASSYPRGSGASGGNTIYF. The CDR3 DNA is TGTGCCAGCAGCTACCCCCGGGGTTCAGGTGCCTCGGGTGGAAACACCATATATTTT.

This clonotype showed up just a few times. The J gene is TRBJ1-1, the V gene TRBV5-1, with no clear D. The CDR3 is 12 residues long. Germline V gene data show CDR1 as SGHRS and CDR2 as YFSETQ. Trimming left V 5 bases short and J 7 bases short, with 12 bases between. The chain's CDR3 is CASRLYEGEAFF. CDR3 in DNA: TGCGCCAGCAGGTTGTATGAGGGTGAAGCTTTCTTT.

This clonotype was counted many times. The V gene is TRBV29-1, the J gene TRBJ2-1; TRBD2 matches 9 bases. This CDR3 is 16 amino acids long. Trimming removed 0 bases from V and 5 bases from J; junction bases left unmatched: 8. The germline gives CDR1 SQVTM, CDR2 ANQGSEA. The CDR3 protein is CSVEDRPASGDNEQFF. CDR3 DNA sequence: TGCAGCGTTGAAGATCGACCGGCTAGCGGGGACAATGAGCAGTTCTTC.

There are a few counts of this clonotype. The chain links TRBV5-1 to TRBJ2-1, with D unresolved. This CDR3 has 13 residues. Trimming pared 0 bases from V and 5 bases from J, leaving 6 bases between. The germline V gene has CDR1 SGHRS and CDR2 YFSETQ. CDR3 residues: CASSLVADNEQFF. Written as DNA, the CDR3 is TGCGCCAGCAGCTTGGTTGCGGACAATGAGCAGTTCTTC.

This clonotype was found a few times. This chain links TRBV9 with TRBJ2-6; D remains ambiguous. The CDR3 length is 16 residues. Germline V CDR1 and CDR2: SGDLS, YYNGEE. V shed 0 bases and J shed 0 bases, with 7 bases lying between them. The CDR3, as DNA: TGTGCCAGCAGCGTAGCTTCCACCTCTGGGGCCAACGTCCTGACTTTC. This gives the protein CASSVASTSGANVLTF. Complete variable domain (other parts from reference TRBV9 and TRBJ2-6): DSGVTQTPKHLITATGQRVTLRCSPRSGDLSVYWYQQSLDQGLQFLIQYYNGEERAKGNILERFSAQQFPDLHSELNLSSLELGDSALYFCASSVASTSGANVLTFGAGSRLTVL.

V is TRBV20-1 and J is TRBJ2-1; 10 nucleotides match TRBD1. The J call may be wrong; the DNA end is better matched by TRBJ2-5. Germline values: CDR1 DFQATT, CDR2 SNEGSKA (reference sequence). CDR3 length: 13 residues. The CDR3 coding sequence is TGCAGTGCTAGGGGGACAGGGGTCGAGACCCAGTACTTC. This codes for CSARGTGVETQYF.

The rearrangement links TRBV20-1 to TRBJ2-7, with TRBD2 matching 7 bases. Germline CDR1 reads DFQATT; CDR2 reads SNEGSKA (reference sequence). This CDR3 is 16 amino acids long. V was pared by 1 base and J by 2 bases, with 11 bases of the junction left unmatched. The CDR3 loop is CSARGPGTTTTYEQYF. The CDR3 nucleotides read TGCAGTGCTAGAGGGCCCGGGACTACCACTACCTACGAGCAGTACTTC.

The chain carries TRBV6-5 and TRBJ2-5; 9 nucleotides agree with TRBD2. The J call may be incorrect, as the DNA end agrees better with TRBJ2-7. This CDR3 is 15 amino acids long. Germline CDR1 reads MNHEY; CDR2 reads SVGAGI. For the CDR3, the DNA is TGTGCCAGCAGTTACTCGCCGCTAGCGGGGTACGAGCAGTACTTC. Its translation: CASSYSPLAGYEQYF.